This T cell receptor (beta chain) was identified in a study of response to subunit inactivated influenza vaccine. In this sample, this clonotype turned up a few times. The antigen remains unidentified. The study, taken as a whole, reports: Authors suggested seasonal influenza vaccinations each recruit few new T cells.

TCRdb analysed the RT-PCR reads with MiXCR anew, one entry per CDR3 protein. This table holds hundreds of thousands of distinct CDR3 sequences, around 8% found once. This specimen was PBMCs from blood, taken roughly 24 months after vaccination. The sequence came from a man in his fifties or sixties who received an inactivated influenza vaccine.

The DNA of the CDR3 is TGTGCCAGCAGTAGGGCCGCTAATGAAAAACTGTTTTTT. Protein sequence: CASSRAANEKLFF. The chain links TRBV12-3 or TRBV12-4 to TRBJ1-4; D gene uncertain. Deletions cut 5 bases from V and 3 bases from J, with 7 bases between. The CDR3 contains 13 residues.